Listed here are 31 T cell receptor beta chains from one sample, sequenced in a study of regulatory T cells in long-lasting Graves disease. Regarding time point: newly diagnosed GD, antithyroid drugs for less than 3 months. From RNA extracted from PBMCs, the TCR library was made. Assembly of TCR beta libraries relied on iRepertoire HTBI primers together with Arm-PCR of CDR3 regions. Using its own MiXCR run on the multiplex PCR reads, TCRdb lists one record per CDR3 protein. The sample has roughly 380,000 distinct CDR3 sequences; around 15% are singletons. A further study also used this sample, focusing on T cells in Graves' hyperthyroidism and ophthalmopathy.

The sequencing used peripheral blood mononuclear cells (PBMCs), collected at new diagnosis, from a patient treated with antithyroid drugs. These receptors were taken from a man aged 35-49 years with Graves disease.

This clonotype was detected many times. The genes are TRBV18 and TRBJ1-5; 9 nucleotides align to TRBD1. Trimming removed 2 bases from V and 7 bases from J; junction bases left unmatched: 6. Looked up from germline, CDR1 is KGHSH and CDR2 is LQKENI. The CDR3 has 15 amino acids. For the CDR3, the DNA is TGTGCCAGCTCACCATTTGGGGACAGGGAACAGCCCCAGCATTTT. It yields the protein CASSPFGDREQPQHF.

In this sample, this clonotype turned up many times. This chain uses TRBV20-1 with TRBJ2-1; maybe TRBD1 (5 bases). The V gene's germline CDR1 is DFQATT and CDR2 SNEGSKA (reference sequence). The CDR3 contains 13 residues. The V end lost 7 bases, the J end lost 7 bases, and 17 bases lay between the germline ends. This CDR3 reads CSGASGYMNEQFF. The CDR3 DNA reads TGCAGTGGGGCGTCAGGGTACATGAATGAGCAGTTCTTC.

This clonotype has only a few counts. The CDR3 nucleotides are TGTGCCATCAGTGACCAGATGGGGCACTATGGCTACACCTTC. Translating gives CAISDQMGHYGYTF. The gene calls are TRBV10-3 and TRBJ1-2, with D possibly TRBD1 on 5 matching bases. The ends were cut back, 3 bases at V and 3 bases at J, with 11 bases in the middle. The CDR3 runs to 14 residues. CDR1 is ENHRY, CDR2 SYGVKD, per germline.

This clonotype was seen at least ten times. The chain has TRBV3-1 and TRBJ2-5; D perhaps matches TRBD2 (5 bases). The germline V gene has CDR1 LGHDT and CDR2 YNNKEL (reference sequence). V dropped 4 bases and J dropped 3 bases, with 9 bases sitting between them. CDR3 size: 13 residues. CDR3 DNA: TGTGCCAGCAGCCGAGGGTCGAAAGAGACCCAGTACTTC. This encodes CASSRGSKETQYF.

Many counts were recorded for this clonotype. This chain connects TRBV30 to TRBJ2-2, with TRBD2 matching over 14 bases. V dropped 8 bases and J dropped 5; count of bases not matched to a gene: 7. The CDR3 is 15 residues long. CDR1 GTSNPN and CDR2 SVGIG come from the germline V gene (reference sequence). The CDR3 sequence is CAGLAGGRTTGELFF. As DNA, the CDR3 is TGTGCCGGACTAGCGGGGGGAAGAACAACCGGGGAGCTGTTTTTT.

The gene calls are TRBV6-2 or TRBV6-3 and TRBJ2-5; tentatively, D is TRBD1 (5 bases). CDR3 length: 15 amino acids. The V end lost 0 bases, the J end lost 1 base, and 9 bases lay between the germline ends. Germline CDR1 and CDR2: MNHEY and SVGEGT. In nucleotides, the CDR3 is TGTGCCAGCAGTTACTCAACAGGCCTCCAAGAGACCCAGTACTTC. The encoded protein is CASSYSTGLQETQYF.

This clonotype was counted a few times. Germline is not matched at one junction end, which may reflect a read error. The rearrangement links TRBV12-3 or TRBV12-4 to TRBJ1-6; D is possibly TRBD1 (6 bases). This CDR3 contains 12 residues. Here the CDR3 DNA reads TGTGCCAACAGTGTCACAGGGAGGACTCTCCACTTT. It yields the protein CANSVTGRTLHF.

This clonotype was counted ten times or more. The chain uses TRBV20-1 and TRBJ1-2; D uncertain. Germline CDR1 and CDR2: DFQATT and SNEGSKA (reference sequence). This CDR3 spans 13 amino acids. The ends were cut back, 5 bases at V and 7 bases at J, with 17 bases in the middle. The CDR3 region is CSAAPPGSSGYTF. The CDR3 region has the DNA TGCAGTGCTGCCCCCCCAGGATCAAGTGGCTACACCTTC.

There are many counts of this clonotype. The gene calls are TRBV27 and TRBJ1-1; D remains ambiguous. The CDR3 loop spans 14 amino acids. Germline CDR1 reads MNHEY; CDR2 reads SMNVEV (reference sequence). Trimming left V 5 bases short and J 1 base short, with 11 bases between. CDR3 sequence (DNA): TGTGCCAGCAGTCCCTTCCCAGCGAACACTGAAGCTTTCTTT. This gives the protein CASSPFPANTEAFF.

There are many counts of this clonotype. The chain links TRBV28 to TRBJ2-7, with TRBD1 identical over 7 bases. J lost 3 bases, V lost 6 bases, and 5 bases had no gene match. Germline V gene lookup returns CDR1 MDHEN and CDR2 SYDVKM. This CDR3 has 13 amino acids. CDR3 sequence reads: CASRIQGVYEQYF. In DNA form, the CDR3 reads TGTGCCAGCAGAATCCAGGGGGTCTACGAGCAGTACTTC. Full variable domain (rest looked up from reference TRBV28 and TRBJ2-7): DVKVTQSSRYLVKRTGEKVFLECVQDMDHENMFWYRQDPGLGLRLIYFSYDVKMKEKGDIPEGYSVSREKKERFSLILESASTNQTSMYLCASRIQGVYEQYFGPGTRLTVT.

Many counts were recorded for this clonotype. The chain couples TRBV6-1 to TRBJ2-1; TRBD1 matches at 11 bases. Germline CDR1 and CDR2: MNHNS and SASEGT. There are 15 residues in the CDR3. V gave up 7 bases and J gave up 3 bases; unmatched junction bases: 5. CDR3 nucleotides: TGTGCCAGCAAGCGGGACAGGGGGGGCTACAATGAGCAGTTCTTC. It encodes CASKRDRGGYNEQFF.

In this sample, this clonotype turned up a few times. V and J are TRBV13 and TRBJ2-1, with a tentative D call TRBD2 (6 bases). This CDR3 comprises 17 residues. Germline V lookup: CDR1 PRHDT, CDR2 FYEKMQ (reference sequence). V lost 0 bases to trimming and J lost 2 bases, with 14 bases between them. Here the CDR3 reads CASSLGPGLETYNEQFF. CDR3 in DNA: TGTGCCAGCAGCTTAGGCCCGGGACTGGAGACCTACAATGAGCAGTTCTTC.

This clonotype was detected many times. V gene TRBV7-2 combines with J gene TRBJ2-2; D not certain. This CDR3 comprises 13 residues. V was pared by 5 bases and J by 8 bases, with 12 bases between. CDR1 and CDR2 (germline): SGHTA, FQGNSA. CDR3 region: CASSLRRAGELFF. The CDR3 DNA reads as TGTGCCAGCAGCCTTCGACGTGCTGGGGAGCTGTTTTTT.

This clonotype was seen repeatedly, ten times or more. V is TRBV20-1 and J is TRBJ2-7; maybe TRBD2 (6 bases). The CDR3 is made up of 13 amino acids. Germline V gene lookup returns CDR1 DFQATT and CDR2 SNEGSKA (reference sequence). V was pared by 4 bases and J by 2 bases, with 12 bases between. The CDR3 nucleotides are TGCAGTGCTAAGGTCGGACTAACCTACGAGCAGTACTTC. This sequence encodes CSAKVGLTYEQYF.

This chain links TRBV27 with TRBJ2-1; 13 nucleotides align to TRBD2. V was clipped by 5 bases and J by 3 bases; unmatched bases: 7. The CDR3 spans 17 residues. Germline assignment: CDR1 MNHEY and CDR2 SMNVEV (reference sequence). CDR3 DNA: TGTGCCAGCAGTACTAGACTAGCGGGGGGCCTCTACAATGAGCAGTTCTTC. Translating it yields CASSTRLAGGLYNEQFF.

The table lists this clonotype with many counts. The CDR3 sequence is CAWSAGTRNQPQHF. CDR3 in DNA: TGTGCCTGGAGTGCCGGGACGAGGAATCAGCCCCAGCATTTT. The rearrangement joins TRBV30 to TRBJ1-5; possible D gene TRBD1, 5 bases. The ends were cut back, 1 base at V and 4 bases at J, with 11 bases in the middle. Germline CDR1 and CDR2: GTSNPN and SVGIG (reference sequence). The CDR3 has 14 amino acids.

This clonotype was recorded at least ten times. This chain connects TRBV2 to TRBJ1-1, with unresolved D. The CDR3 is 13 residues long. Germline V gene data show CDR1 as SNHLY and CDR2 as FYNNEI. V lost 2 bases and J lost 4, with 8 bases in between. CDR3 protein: CASSELLGTEAFF. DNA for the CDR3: TGTGCCAGCAGTGAACTTTTGGGCACTGAAGCTTTCTTT. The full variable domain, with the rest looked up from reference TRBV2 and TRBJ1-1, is EPEVTQTPSHQVTQMGQEVILRCVPISNHLYFYWYRQILGQKVEFLVSFYNNEISEKSEIFDDQFSVERPDGSNFTLKIRSTKLEDSAMYFCASSELLGTEAFFGQGTRLTVV.

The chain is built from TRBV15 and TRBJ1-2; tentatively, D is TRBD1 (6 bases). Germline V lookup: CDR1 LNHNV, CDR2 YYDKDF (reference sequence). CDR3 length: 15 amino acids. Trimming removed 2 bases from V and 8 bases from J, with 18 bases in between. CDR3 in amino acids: CATSRNVGDISGYTF. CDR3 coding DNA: TGTGCCACCAGCAGAAATGTGGGGGACATCTCGGGCTACACCTTC.

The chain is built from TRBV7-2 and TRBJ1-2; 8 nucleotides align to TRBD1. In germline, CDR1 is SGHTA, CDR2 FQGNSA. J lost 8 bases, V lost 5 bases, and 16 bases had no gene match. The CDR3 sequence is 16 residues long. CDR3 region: CASSAVRTGRTEGYTF. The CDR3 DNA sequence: TGTGCCAGCAGCGCCGTTCGGACAGGGCGGACTGAAGGCTACACCTTC.

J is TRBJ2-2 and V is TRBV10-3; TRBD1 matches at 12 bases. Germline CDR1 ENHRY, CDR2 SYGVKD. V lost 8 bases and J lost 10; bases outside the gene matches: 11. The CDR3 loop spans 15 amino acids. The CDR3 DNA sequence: TGTGCCATCCATCGCGGGACAGGGGGCCGGGAGGAGCTGTTTTTT. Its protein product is CAIHRGTGGREELFF.

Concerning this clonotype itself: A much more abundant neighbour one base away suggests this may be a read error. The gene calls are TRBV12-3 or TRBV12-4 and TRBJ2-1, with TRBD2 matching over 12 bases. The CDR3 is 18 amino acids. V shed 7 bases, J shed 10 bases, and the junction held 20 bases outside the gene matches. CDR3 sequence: CASTLTSGGAFMIHEQFF. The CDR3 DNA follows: TGTGCCAGCACCCTGACTAGCGGGGGCGCTTTTATGATCCACGAGCAGTTCTTC.

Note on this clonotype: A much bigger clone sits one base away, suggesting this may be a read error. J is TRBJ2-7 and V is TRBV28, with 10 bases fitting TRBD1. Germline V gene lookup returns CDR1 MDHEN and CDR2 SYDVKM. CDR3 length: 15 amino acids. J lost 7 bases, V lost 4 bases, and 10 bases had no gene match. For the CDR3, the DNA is TGTGCCAGCAGTTACCGGGGACAGGGGTACAATGAGCAGTACTTC. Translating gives CASSYRGQGYNEQYF.

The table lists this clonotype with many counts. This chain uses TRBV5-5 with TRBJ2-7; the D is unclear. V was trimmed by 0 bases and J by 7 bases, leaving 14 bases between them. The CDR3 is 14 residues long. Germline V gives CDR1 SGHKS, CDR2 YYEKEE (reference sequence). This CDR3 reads CASSLALYPWEQYF. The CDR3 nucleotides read TGTGCCAGCAGCTTGGCCTTATACCCCTGGGAGCAGTACTTC.

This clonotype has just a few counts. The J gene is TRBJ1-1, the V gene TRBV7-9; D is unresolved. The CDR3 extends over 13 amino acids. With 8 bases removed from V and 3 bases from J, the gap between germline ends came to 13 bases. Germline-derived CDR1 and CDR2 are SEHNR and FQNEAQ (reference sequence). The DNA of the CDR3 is TGTGCCAGCCGGGCCCCGCTTCACACTGAAGCTTTCTTT. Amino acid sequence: CASRAPLHTEAFF.

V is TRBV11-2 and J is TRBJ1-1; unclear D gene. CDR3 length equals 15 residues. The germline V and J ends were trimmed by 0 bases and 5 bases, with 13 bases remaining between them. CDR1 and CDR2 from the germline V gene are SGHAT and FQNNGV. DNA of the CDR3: TGTGCCAGCAGCTTAGATGCCGGGGTGGGTACTGAAGCTTTCTTT. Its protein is CASSLDAGVGTEAFF.

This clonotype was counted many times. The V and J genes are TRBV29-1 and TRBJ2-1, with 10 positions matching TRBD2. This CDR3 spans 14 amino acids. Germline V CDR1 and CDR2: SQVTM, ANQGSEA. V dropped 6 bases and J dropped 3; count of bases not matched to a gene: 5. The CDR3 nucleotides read TGCAGCGTACGTTCTAGCGGGGGCTACAATGAGCAGTTCTTC. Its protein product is CSVRSSGGYNEQFF.

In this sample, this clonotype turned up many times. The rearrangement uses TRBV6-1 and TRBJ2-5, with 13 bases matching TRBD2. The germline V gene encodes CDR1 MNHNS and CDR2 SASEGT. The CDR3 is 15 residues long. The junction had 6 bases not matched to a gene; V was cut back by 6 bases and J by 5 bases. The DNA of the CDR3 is TGTGCCAGCAGCCCCGGACTAGCGGGGGTGGAGACCCAGTACTTC. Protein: CASSPGLAGVETQYF.

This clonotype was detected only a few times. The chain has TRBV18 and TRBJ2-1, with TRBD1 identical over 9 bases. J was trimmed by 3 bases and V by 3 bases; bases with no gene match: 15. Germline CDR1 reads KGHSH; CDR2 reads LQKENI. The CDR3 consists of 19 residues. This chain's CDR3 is CASSPPTGGGQGNYNEQFF. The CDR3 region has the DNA TGTGCCAGCTCACCTCCCACTGGGGGGGGACAGGGAAACTACAATGAGCAGTTCTTC.

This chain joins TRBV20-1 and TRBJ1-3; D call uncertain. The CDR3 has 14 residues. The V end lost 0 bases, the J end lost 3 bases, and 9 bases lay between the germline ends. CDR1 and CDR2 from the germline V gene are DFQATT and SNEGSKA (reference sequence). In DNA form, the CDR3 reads TGCAGTGCTAGAGATCAACGGAGTGGAAACACCATATATTTT. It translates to CSARDQRSGNTIYF.

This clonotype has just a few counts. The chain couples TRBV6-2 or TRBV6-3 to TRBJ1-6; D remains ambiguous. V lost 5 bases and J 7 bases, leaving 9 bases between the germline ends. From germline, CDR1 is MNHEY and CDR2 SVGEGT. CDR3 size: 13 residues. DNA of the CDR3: TGTGCCAGCAGTGAGTCAGAGAATTCACCCCTCCACTTT. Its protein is CASSESENSPLHF.

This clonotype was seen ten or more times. CDR3 loop: CASSPTSASTDTQYF. CDR3 nucleotides: TGTGCCAGCAGCCCTACTAGCGCCAGCACAGATACGCAGTATTTT. V gene TRBV7-9 combines with J gene TRBJ2-3, with TRBD2 identical over 7 bases. Germline V gene lookup returns CDR1 SEHNR and CDR2 FQNEAQ (reference sequence). Unmatched junction bases numbered 5, after V lost 5 bases and J lost 0 bases. This CDR3 has 15 residues. Together with reference TRBV7-9 and TRBJ2-3, the CDR3 gives the full variable domain: DTGVSQNPRHKITKRGQNVTFRCDPISEHNRLYWYRQTLGQGPEFLTYFQNEAQLEKSRLLSDRFSAERPKGSFSTLEIQRTEQGDSAMYLCASSPTSASTDTQYFGPGTRLTVL.